The entry that follows covers one TCR beta chain sequence. Measured with immunoSEQ multiplex PCR; TCRdb has only the in-frame clones, and not every one. The sample lists approximately 60,000 clones; 65% to 85% were seen once. The data were taken from a study of blood T cell repertoires in COVID-19. Study background: T cells, B-cell-depleted T cells, or PBMCs provided the cDNA or gDNA that served as material.

The germline V gene encodes CDR1 LGHDT and CDR2 YNNKEL (reference sequence). This CDR3 contains 16 residues. The V gene end was trimmed by 2 bases and the J gene end by 4 bases; junction bases not matched to a gene: 6. The clonotype originates from an older man with active COVID-19. The gene calls are TRBV3-1 (or the pseudogene TRBV3-2) and TRBJ2-3, with 10 positions matching TRBD2. Sequences were obtained from peripheral blood. CDR3 region: CASSQSLAGVSDTQYF. CDR3 DNA sequence: TGTGCCAGCAGCCAAAGCCTAGCGGGAGTATCAGATACGCAGTATTTT.